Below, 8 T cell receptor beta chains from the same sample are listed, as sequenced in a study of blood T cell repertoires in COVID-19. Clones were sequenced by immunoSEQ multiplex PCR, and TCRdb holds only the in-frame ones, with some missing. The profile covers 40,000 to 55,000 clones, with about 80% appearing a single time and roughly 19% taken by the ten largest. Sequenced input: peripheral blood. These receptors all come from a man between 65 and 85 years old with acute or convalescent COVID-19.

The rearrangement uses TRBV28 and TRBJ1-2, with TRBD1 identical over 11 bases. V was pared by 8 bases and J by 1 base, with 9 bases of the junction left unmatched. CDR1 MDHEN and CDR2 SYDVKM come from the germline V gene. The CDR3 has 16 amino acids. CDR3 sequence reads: CASRGQGVIINYGYTF. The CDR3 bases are TGTGCCAGCCGGGGACAGGGGGTGATAATTAACTATGGCTACACCTTC.

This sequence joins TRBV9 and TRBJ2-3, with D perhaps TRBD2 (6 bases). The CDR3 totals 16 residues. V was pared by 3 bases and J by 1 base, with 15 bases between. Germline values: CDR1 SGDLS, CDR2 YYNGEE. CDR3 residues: CASSAESGVRTDTQYF. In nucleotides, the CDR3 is TGTGCCAGCAGCGCTGAATCGGGGGTTCGCACAGATACGCAGTATTTT.

In nucleotides, the CDR3 is TGCGCCAGCAGCCAGCCGGGACAGGGCAATTATGTAGCTTTCTTT. Translating gives CASSQPGQGNYVAFF. This rearrangement joins TRBV4-1 to TRBJ1-1; 9 bases line up with TRBD1. Germline V CDR1 and CDR2: MGHRA, YSYEKL. The V segment lost 3 bases and the J segment 10 bases; nucleotides outside the gene matches: 12. This CDR3 is built from 15 residues.

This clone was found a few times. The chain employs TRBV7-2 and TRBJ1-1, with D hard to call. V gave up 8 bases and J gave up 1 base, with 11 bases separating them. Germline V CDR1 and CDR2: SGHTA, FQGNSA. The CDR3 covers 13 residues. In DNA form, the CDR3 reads TGTGCCAGCCATGCGTACAGGAACACTGAAGCTTTCTTT. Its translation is CASHAYRNTEAFF.

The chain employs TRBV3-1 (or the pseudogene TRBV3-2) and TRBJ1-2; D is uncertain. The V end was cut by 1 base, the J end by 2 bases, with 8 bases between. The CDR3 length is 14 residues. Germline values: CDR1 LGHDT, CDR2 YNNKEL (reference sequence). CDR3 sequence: CASSQGNRNYGYTF. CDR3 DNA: TGTGCCAGCAGCCAAGGGAACAGAAACTATGGCTACACCTTC.

The CDR3 here is CASSQWQNSPLHF. The CDR3 DNA follows: TGTGCCAGCAGCCAATGGCAGAATTCACCCCTCCACTTT. The V call is TRBV16, the J call TRBJ1-6; D is ambiguous. The ends were cut back, 1 base at V and 7 bases at J, with 5 bases in the middle. The CDR3 is made up of 13 amino acids. In germline, CDR1 is KGHSY, CDR2 FQNENV.

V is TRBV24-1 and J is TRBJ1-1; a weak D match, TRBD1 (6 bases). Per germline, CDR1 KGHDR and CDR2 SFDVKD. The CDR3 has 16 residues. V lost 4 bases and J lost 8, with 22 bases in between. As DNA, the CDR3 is TGTGCCACCAGTGAGATGAAACCGGGACAAGGCCACGAAGCTTTCTTT. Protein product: CATSEMKPGQGHEAFF.

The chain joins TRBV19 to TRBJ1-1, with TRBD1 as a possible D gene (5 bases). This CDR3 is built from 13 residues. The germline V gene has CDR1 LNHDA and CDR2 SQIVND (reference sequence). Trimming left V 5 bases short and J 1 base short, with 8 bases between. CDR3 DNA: TGTGCCAGTAGTTGGGGCGGGAACACTGAAGCTTTCTTT. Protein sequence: CASSWGGNTEAFF.